This T cell receptor (beta chain) was observed in a study of T cells in localized non-small cell lung cancer. Broader study findings: Uninvolved adjacent lung showed the highest T cell clonality, exceeding tumor.

Clones were read by immunoSEQ multiplex PCR, and TCRdb kept only the in-frame ones, dropping some. The data contain some 30,000 clones, around 90% of them singletons. To note about this clone: Antigen specificity is unknown.

Sequenced here: PBMCs, sampled before any cancer treatment. This TCR came from a man between 40 and 70 years old with stage II lung adenocarcinoma.

The chain's CDR3 is CASRKFGGSEQFF. The CDR3 DNA sequence: TGTGCCAGCAGAAAATTTGGGGGCAGTGAGCAGTTCTTC. V usage is TRBV6-5 and J usage is TRBJ2-1; weak D call: TRBD1 (6 bases). This CDR3 is 13 amino acids long. The V and J ends lost 6 bases and 9 bases respectively, with 15 bases between them. Germline V CDR1 and CDR2: MNHEY, SVGAGI.